This entry describes one T cell receptor (beta chain). This clone was counted a single time. The antigen it recognizes is unknown. No base quality information exists; no much larger clone differs at one position. Using the immunoSEQ hsTCRbeta Kit, TCR beta CDR3 regions were sequenced from DNA. Per the authors' processing: The ImmunoSEQ Analyzer was used to analyse the TCR sequencing data. T cell clonality was calculated on productive rearrangements as 1 minus Pielou's evenness. To measure T cell diversity, the inverse Simpson index was applied to productive templates. T cell density was defined as TCR beta template counts normalized to usable DNA, with usable DNA estimated by amplification and sequencing of housekeeping genes. Two-sided Kruskal-Wallis tests were used to compare TCR metrics between histologic stages. TCRdb holds this immuneACCESS table with in-frame rearrangements only. Some clones are missing; in checked studies, unresolved V genes explain under half, and the rest has no known cause. Clone size and the V and J calls come from that table; the DNA yielded D and trimming. This sample holds 10,000 or so clones; more than 75% were observed only once. The ten largest clones represent around 4.8% of the sample.

Between the mid-2010s and the late 2010s, the patients underwent resection in either Japan or China. Two lung cancer pathologists independently reviewed H&E slides to confirm the histologic diagnosis of every case. For nucleic acid extraction, premalignant or tumor cells were enriched by macro-dissection following pathologic assessment. The AllPrep DNA/RNA FFPE Kit was used to isolate DNA from FFPE tissue. The germline V gene gives CDR1 as SQVTM and CDR2 as ANQGSEA. At the junction V is shortened by 7 bases and J by 0 bases, with 13 bases in between. The CDR3 has 14 amino acids, counting the end cysteine and phenylalanine. The sequence is cut down to CDR3 DNA, 42 bases in frame from base 1. The sample belongs to a study of immune evolution from preneoplasia to lung adenocarcinoma (dated by TCRdb to about 2021). With regard to the full study: HLA loss of heterozygosity was seen in roughly 7%, 15% and 33% of AIS, MIA and ADC lesions, and in no AAH lesions. Immune contexture across lung adenocarcinoma precursors and invasive adenocarcinoma was profiled using immune gene expression, TCR sequencing and multiplex immunofluorescence. Resected precursor lesions (AAH, AIS, MIA) and invasive adenocarcinomas were compared with paired morphologically normal lung tissue. Sample size was based on specimen availability rather than a prior power calculation. Whole exome sequencing and methylation data from the same cohort of nodules were integrated with the immune data. In total, the cohort included under 60 patients with pulmonary nodules, all of whom underwent surgical resection. TCR sequencing data were obtained from around 56 patients. According to the study, 90 to 130 samples went through TCR sequencing. POLYSOLVER was used to infer class I HLA alleles from exome data, and LOHHLA was used to detect allele-specific HLA loss. Results the study describes overall, beyond this receptor: The highest clonality was observed in normal lung, whereas higher T cell density and diversity but lower clonality appeared to be present in later-stage lesions. KRAS-mutant nodules showed the highest T cell clonality compared with EGFR-mutant or double wild-type lesions. The highest top T cell clone frequencies were observed in normal lung, and a progressive decrease in top T cell clone frequencies appeared to occur from AAH through AIS, MIA and invasive adenocarcinoma. Because every patient came from Japan and China, how well the results apply to Western populations was uncertain. The findings rested on association rather than direct causation, and larger cohorts with long-term follow-up and longitudinal biopsies were considered necessary.

The sequenced sample consisted of FFPE minimally invasive lung adenocarcinoma tissue. The sample's cell subset or site, from its label and the paper: micro-invasive lung adenocarcinoma (MIA). The chain couples TRBV29-1 to TRBJ2-1, with a tentative D gene TRBD2 over 6 matching bases. This receptor was identified in a person aged 65-85 years with lung adenocarcinoma. The CDR3 in this case is CSARDFYSYNEQFF. The DNA sequence follows: TGCAGCGCCCGGGACTTTTACTCCTACAATGAGCAGTTCTTC.